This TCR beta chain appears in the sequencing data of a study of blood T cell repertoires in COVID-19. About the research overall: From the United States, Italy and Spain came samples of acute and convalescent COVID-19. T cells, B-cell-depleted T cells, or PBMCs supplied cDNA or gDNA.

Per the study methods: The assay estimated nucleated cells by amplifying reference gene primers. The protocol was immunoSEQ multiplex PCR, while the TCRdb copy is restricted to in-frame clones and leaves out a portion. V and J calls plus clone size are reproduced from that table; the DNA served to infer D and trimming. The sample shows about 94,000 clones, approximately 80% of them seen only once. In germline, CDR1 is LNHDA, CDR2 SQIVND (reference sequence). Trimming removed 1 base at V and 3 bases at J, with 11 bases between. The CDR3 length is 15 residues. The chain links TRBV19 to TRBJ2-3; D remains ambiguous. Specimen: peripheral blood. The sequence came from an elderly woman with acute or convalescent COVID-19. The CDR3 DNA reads TGTGCCAGTAGTATAGCCTCTATTAGAACAGATACGCAGTATTTT. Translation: CASSIASIRTDTQYF.